This TCR beta chain originates from a study of CD8 T cells in Susac syndrome. A quantity of about 0.5 to 1 ug RNA underwent reverse transcription using random hexamers. The authors amplified TCR beta CDR3 across 54 Vbeta and 13 Jbeta using immunoSEQ multiplex PCR. TCRdb reprocessed the immunoSEQ multiplex PCR reads with MiXCR, giving one entry per CDR3 protein. This sample yields just under 150,000 distinct CDR3 sequences, of which less than 95% are seen a single time; roughly 0.083% belongs to the top ten. This CDR3 region has 14 residues. Germline CDR1 and CDR2: LNHNV and YYDKDF (reference sequence). V was cut by 0 bases and J by 2 bases, with 7 bases left in between.

The chain has TRBV15 and TRBJ1-1; the D is unclear. Sequencing input: CD4+ T cells from PBMCs. This clonotype was sampled from a human donor in good health. The CDR3, as DNA: TGTGCCACCAGCAGAGATCCGGGCAACACTGAAGCTTTCTTT. This translates into CATSRDPGNTEAFF.